Given below is one T cell receptor (beta chain) in context. These data originate in a study of blood T cell repertoires in COVID-19. At the level of the study: Acute and convalescent COVID-19 samples came from the United States, Italy and Spain. In each case, the material was cDNA or gDNA derived from T cells, B-cell-depleted T cells, or PBMCs.

During active infection, Seattle patients enrolled and were then monitored through disease. Repertoires were generated with immunoSEQ multiplex PCR, while TCRdb's copy carries only in-frame clones and drops some. The table lists some 180,000 clones, around 87% of them singletons, with roughly 2.4% in the top ten. The clonotype originates from a woman older than 75 with COVID-19, enrolled during active disease. The sample comprised peripheral blood.

The CDR3: CASSFVGVGYGYTF. The CDR3 nucleotides are TGTGCCAGCAGCTTCGTAGGGGTCGGGTATGGCTACACCTTC. The chain employs TRBV5-4 and TRBJ1-2; possibly TRBD1 for D (5 bases). In germline, CDR1 is SGHNT, CDR2 YYREEE (reference sequence). V lost 2 bases, J lost 5 bases, and 13 bases lay in between. The CDR3 is 14 residues long.